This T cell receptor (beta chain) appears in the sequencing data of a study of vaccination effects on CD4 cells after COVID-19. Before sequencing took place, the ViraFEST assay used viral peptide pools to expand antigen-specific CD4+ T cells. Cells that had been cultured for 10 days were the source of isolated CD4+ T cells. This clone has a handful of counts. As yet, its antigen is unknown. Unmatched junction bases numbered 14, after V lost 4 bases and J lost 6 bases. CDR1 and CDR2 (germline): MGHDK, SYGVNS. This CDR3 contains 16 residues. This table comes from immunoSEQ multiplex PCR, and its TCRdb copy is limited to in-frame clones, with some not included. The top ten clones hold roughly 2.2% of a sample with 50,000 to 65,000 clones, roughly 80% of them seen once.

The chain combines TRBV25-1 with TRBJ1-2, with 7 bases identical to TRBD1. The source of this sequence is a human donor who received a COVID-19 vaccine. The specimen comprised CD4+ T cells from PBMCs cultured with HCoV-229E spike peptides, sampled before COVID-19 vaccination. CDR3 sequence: CASSGGQVWDENGYTF. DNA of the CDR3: TGTGCCAGCAGTGGTGGACAGGTTTGGGATGAAAATGGCTACACCTTC.